The 32 T cell receptor beta chains reported below all come from one sample, sequenced in a study of T cells in Graves' hyperthyroidism and ophthalmopathy. There were TCR beta CDR3 regions amplified from RNA transcripts. The TCR CDR3 was amplified in a first-round RT-PCR using the HTBI primer set. TCRdb reanalysed the multiplex PCR reads using MiXCR and keeps one entry per CDR3 protein. Here the sample spans 500,000 to 600,000 distinct CDR3 sequences, approximately 15% being singletons. The sequenced material came from blood. These receptors were taken from a woman under 30 with Graves' hyperthyroidism.

As concerns this clonotype: An end of the junction does not agree with germline; a read error may underlie this. This chain uses TRBV7-9 with TRBJ2-1; 16 nucleotides match TRBD2. CDR1 SEHNR and CDR2 FQNEAQ come from the germline V gene (reference sequence). CDR3 length: 17 residues. CDR3 sequence reads: CARSLTPGLAGGNEQFF. In nucleotides, the CDR3 is TGTGCCAGAAGCTTAACCCCGGGACTAGCGGGAGGGAATGAGCAGTTCTTC.

This clonotype was observed a few times. The rearrangement joins TRBV7-9 to TRBJ1-1; no reliable D call. The CDR3 has 14 amino acids. From germline, CDR1 is SEHNR and CDR2 FQNEAQ (reference sequence). Deletions cut 5 bases from V and 0 bases from J, with 10 bases between. In DNA, the CDR3 is TGTGCCAGCAGCGCTAAGGGAATGAACACTGAAGCTTTCTTT. Translating it yields CASSAKGMNTEAFF.

For the CDR3, the DNA is TGTGCCAGCAGCGGCTCGGGATGGGATTCACCCCTCCACTTT. As protein: CASSGSGWDSPLHF. The genes are TRBV5-4 and TRBJ1-6, with unresolved D. CDR1 and CDR2 (germline): SGHNT, YYREEE (reference sequence). This CDR3 comprises 14 residues. Trimming took off 4 bases at V and 8 bases at J, with 13 bases between the two ends.

This clonotype was found once. The rearrangement joins TRBV5-5 to TRBJ1-1; D uncertain. Germline V gene sequence: CDR1 SGHKS, CDR2 YYEKEE (reference sequence). This CDR3 has 15 amino acids. V lost 4 bases to trimming and J lost 4 bases, with 17 bases between them. Here the CDR3 reads CASSHRPYPSTEAFF. CDR3 sequence (DNA): TGTGCCAGCAGCCATCGGCCCTACCCCTCCACTGAAGCTTTCTTT.

CDR3 residues: CSAEQGLTNTEAFF. The CDR3 coding sequence is TGCAGTGCGGAACAGGGTTTGACGAACACTGAAGCTTTCTTT. The genes are TRBV20-1 and TRBJ1-1, with a possible D match to TRBD1 (6 bases). This CDR3 has 14 amino acids. CDR1 and CDR2 from the germline V gene are DFQATT and SNEGSKA (reference sequence). Trimming removed 6 bases at V and 1 base at J, with 15 bases between.

This chain joins TRBV2 and TRBJ1-5; D is perhaps TRBD1 (6 bases). CDR1 and CDR2 (germline): SNHLY, FYNNEI. The CDR3 covers 10 residues. Trimming cost V 7 bases and J 9 bases, with 7 bases left between them. As DNA, the CDR3 is TGTGCCAGCAAAGGGGGGCCCCAGCATTTT. Its translation: CASKGGPQHF. Full variable domain (rest looked up from reference TRBV2 and TRBJ1-5): EPEVTQTPSHQVTQMGQEVILRCVPISNHLYFYWYRQILGQKVEFLVSFYNNEISEKSEIFDDQFSVERPDGSNFTLKIRSTKLEDSAMYFCASKGGPQHFGDGTRLSIL.

The chain is built from TRBV7-2 and TRBJ1-1; 8 bases are a match to TRBD1. The CDR3 totals 15 residues. Trimming removed 3 bases from V and 2 bases from J; junction bases left unmatched: 5. Per germline, CDR1 SGHTA and CDR2 FQGNSA. The DNA for the CDR3 is TGTGCCAGCAGCTTGGGGACAGGAGCAAACACTGAAGCTTTCTTT. It encodes CASSLGTGANTEAFF.

This clonotype was counted ten times or more. The CDR3, as DNA: TGTGCCAGCAGCTTCGGGTACACAGATACGCAGTATTTT. Amino acid sequence: CASSFGYTDTQYF. V gene TRBV7-8 combines with J gene TRBJ2-3; D ambiguous. The CDR3 length is 13 residues. V lost 3 bases, J lost 2 bases, and 6 bases lay in between. The V gene's germline CDR1 is SGHVS and CDR2 FQNEAQ. Filled out from reference TRBV7-8 and TRBJ2-3, the complete variable domain reads GAGVSQSPRYKVAKRGQDVALRCDPISGHVSLFWYQQALGQGPEFLTYFQNEAQLDKSGLPSDRFFAERPEGSVSTLKIQRTQQEDSAVYLCASSFGYTDTQYFGPGTRLTVL.

This chain uses TRBV11-2 with TRBJ2-5; 10 positions match TRBD1. V lost 4 bases and J lost 5; bases outside the gene matches: 7. Germline CDR1 SGHAT, CDR2 FQNNGV. The CDR3 sequence is 15 residues long. The CDR3 protein is CASSSPRDRGETQYF. In nucleotides, the CDR3 is TGTGCCAGCAGCTCACCCCGGGACAGGGGCGAGACCCAGTACTTC.

Ten or more counts support this clonotype. V gene TRBV20-1 combines with J gene TRBJ1-1; D unclear. CDR1 DFQATT and CDR2 SNEGSKA come from the germline V gene (reference sequence). Trimming removed 1 base from V and 7 bases from J, with 10 bases in between. The CDR3 is made up of 12 amino acids. CDR3 nucleotides: TGCAGTGCTAGAGGCCCGAAGGATGAAGCTTTCTTT. Translated: CSARGPKDEAFF.

This chain joins TRBV27 and TRBJ1-6; TRBD1 aligns across 8 bases. The CDR3 length is 18 residues. V was clipped by 2 bases and J by 0 bases; unmatched bases: 6. Germline loops: CDR1 MNHEY, CDR2 SMNVEV (reference sequence). The chain's CDR3 is CASSLGQGRSSYNSPLHF. CDR3 coding DNA: TGTGCCAGCAGTTTAGGACAGGGCAGGAGCTCCTATAATTCACCCCTCCACTTT.

This clonotype was seen repeatedly, ten times or more. This chain connects TRBV6-1 to TRBJ1-2, with D perhaps matching TRBD1 (5 bases). Germline V gene sequence: CDR1 MNHNS, CDR2 SASEGT. V was cut by 5 bases and J by 2 bases, with 9 bases left in between. CDR3 length equals 13 residues. The CDR3 spells CASSPGRNYGYTF. Here the CDR3 DNA reads TGTGCCAGCAGTCCGGGACGGAACTATGGCTACACCTTC.

This clonotype appeared a few times. The V gene is TRBV29-1, the J gene TRBJ1-2; the D gene is possibly TRBD1 (5 bases). The CDR3 extends over 12 amino acids. V lost 4 bases, J lost 8 bases, and 14 bases lay in between. Per germline, CDR1 SQVTM and CDR2 ANQGSEA. The CDR3 DNA follows: TGCAGCGTTGTGTTGGCAGGGCCCGGCTACACCTTC. Encoded protein: CSVVLAGPGYTF.

The gene calls are TRBV20-1 and TRBJ1-5; 7 bases line up with TRBD1. Trimming cost V 3 bases and J 2 bases; bases outside gene matches: 4. Germline V gene sequence: CDR1 DFQATT, CDR2 SNEGSKA (reference sequence). CDR3 length equals 14 residues. The CDR3 nucleotides read TGCAGTGCTAGTCCGCAGGGGGGCAATCAGCCCCAGCATTTT. Translating it yields CSASPQGGNQPQHF.

V and J are TRBV29-1 and TRBJ1-2; D is ambiguous. The germline V gene encodes CDR1 SQVTM and CDR2 ANQGSEA. The CDR3 is 11 residues long. Trimming removed 3 bases at V and 8 bases at J, with 10 bases between. The CDR3 DNA is TGCAGCGTTGATGGCGAAGGAGGCTACACCTTC. It encodes CSVDGEGGYTF.

The chain uses TRBV4-3 and TRBJ2-5, with 11 bases identical to TRBD2. Trimming took 3 bases from V and 1 from J; bases not matched to a gene: 7. The CDR3 runs 17 residues. CDR1 is LGHNA and CDR2 is YSLEER in the germline V gene. CDR3 DNA sequence: TGCGCCAGCAGCCAGGGCCTAGCGGGGGGTTTCCAAGAGACCCAGTACTTC. Residues: CASSQGLAGGFQETQYF.

J is TRBJ2-6 and V is TRBV15, with D tentatively TRBD2 (6 bases). This CDR3 is 16 amino acids long. Trimming pared 5 bases from V and 2 bases from J, leaving 13 bases between. Germline values: CDR1 LNHNV, CDR2 YYDKDF (reference sequence). In DNA form, the CDR3 reads TGTGCCACCAGCTGGCAGGGAGGCCCTGGGGCCAACGTCCTGACTTTC. Translation gives CATSWQGGPGANVLTF.

Ten or more counts support this clonotype. The junction departs from the called germline gene at one end, perhaps through a read error. The chain is built from TRBV7-2 and TRBJ1-2; no definite D call. Germline V lookup: CDR1 SGHTA, CDR2 FQGNSA. This CDR3 contains 12 residues. Here the CDR3 reads CASGLGENGYTF. In DNA, the CDR3 is TGTGCCAGCGGCTTAGGCGAAAATGGCTACACCTTC.

The table lists this clonotype with many counts. Here the CDR3 reads CSVEGGGSYEQYF. CDR3 nucleotides: TGCAGCGTTGAGGGCGGTGGCTCCTACGAGCAGTACTTC. This chain links TRBV29-1 with TRBJ2-7; D ambiguous. Germline CDR1 SQVTM, CDR2 ANQGSEA. With 3 bases removed from V and 0 bases from J, the gap between germline ends came to 9 bases. The CDR3 extends over 13 amino acids.

The chain links TRBV5-6 to TRBJ1-1; 7 bases agree with TRBD1. The CDR3 has 15 amino acids. V was clipped by 0 bases and J by 4 bases; unmatched bases: 6. CDR1 and CDR2 (germline): SGHDT, YYEEEE. The CDR3 DNA reads TGTGCCAGCAGCTTGGGAACCGACAGGGCCACTGAAGCTTTCTTT. The encoded protein is CASSLGTDRATEAFF.

This clonotype was observed at least ten times. J is TRBJ2-7 and V is TRBV2, with D tentatively TRBD1 or TRBD2 (5 bases each). Germline CDR1 reads SNHLY; CDR2 reads FYNNEI. This CDR3 is 15 amino acids long. V lost 0 bases, J lost 8 bases, and 17 bases lay in between. The CDR3 nucleotides are TGTGCCAGCAGTGAAGCGGTGGGACCCCCCGTCCAGCAGTACTTC. Its protein product is CASSEAVGPPVQQYF.

This clonotype has more than one count but fewer than ten. The chain couples TRBV7-8 to TRBJ2-1, with TRBD2 identical over 7 bases. The V and J ends lost 1 base and 0 bases, in that order; junction bases with no gene match: 0. The CDR3 is made up of 15 amino acids. CDR1 is SGHVS, CDR2 FQNEAQ, per germline. The CDR3 loop reads CASSLGLASYNEQFF. The CDR3 DNA follows: TGTGCCAGCAGCTTAGGACTAGCCTCCTACAATGAGCAGTTCTTC.

This clonotype was detected a few times. The rearrangement uses TRBV6-6 and TRBJ2-3, with 7 bases that match TRBD2. CDR1 MNHNY and CDR2 SVGAGI come from the germline V gene (reference sequence). The CDR3 runs to 14 residues. V dropped 1 base and J dropped 3; count of bases not matched to a gene: 1. DNA of the CDR3: TGTGCCAGCAGTTACTTGCGGGGGACAGATACGCAGTATTTT. It specifies CASSYLRGTDTQYF.

The genes are TRBV5-1 and TRBJ2-3; 12 bases are a match to TRBD2. Germline V CDR1 and CDR2: SGHRS, YFSETQ. The J segment lost 0 bases and the V segment lost 2 bases, leaving 7 bases of the junction unmatched. This CDR3 has 18 residues. CDR3 region: CASSLTGLAGHSTDTQYF. The DNA for the CDR3 is TGCGCCAGCAGCTTAACTGGACTAGCGGGACATAGCACAGATACGCAGTATTTT.

The table lists this clonotype with a count of one. The chain combines TRBV6-2 or TRBV6-3 with TRBJ2-1; TRBD2 aligns across 9 bases. The CDR3 totals 16 residues. The V and J ends lost 2 bases and 5 bases, in that order; junction bases with no gene match: 7. Germline V CDR1 and CDR2: MNHEY, SVGEGT. This chain's CDR3 is CASSYPAAGGDNEQFF. As DNA, the CDR3 is TGTGCCAGCAGTTACCCCGCAGCGGGGGGTGACAATGAGCAGTTCTTC.

DNA of the CDR3: TGTGCCATCAGCCCAAGGACTAGCGGGAGTGCTTATACGCAGTATTTT. Its translation is CAISPRTSGSAYTQYF. The chain uses TRBV10-3 and TRBJ2-3; 13 bases are a match to TRBD2. The V and J ends lost 6 bases and 7 bases, in that order; junction bases with no gene match: 10. This CDR3 is 16 amino acids long. CDR1 and CDR2 (germline): ENHRY, SYGVKD.

The gene calls are TRBV9 and TRBJ2-1; perhaps D is TRBD1 or TRBD2 (5 bases each). The germline V gene has CDR1 SGDLS and CDR2 YYNGEE. CDR3 length: 15 amino acids. Trimming left V 4 bases short and J 2 bases short, with 13 bases between. The CDR3 region has the DNA TGTGCCAGCAGCCCCCGGGTGGGGGCCTACAATGAGCAGTTCTTC. Protein sequence: CASSPRVGAYNEQFF.

Note on this clonotype: This may be a read error: a much more frequent sequence differs by one nucleotide. V and J are TRBV10-3 and TRBJ2-1; possible D gene TRBD2, 5 bases. The ends were cut back, 11 bases at V and 3 bases at J, with 8 bases in the middle. Germline V gene sequence: CDR1 ENHRY, CDR2 SYGVKD. This CDR3 comprises 11 residues. The CDR3 here is CAVGIYNEQFF. As DNA, the CDR3 is TGTGCCGTCGGGATCTACAATGAGCAGTTCTTC.

Concerning this clonotype itself: No DNA is shown, since the ends of the CDR3 on it are uncertain; the CDR3 is the one TCRdb lists. The chain joins TRBV2 to TRBJ1-2; the D call in the table, TRBD1, was not verified against the DNA. Termini included, the CDR3 measures 14 amino acids. From germline, CDR1 is SNHLY and CDR2 FYNNEI. CDR3 amino acids: CAGGGERLSYGCTF.

This clonotype was found a few times. One end of the junction does not line up with germline, which may come from a read error. In DNA, the CDR3 is TGTGCTAGCAGCTTCGGGAGACCGAACACCGGGGAGCTGTTTTTT. This translates into CASSFGRPNTGELFF. The V call is TRBV7-7, the J call TRBJ2-2, with D possibly matching TRBD2 (6 bases). This CDR3 spans 15 amino acids. Germline lookup yields CDR1 SSHAT and CDR2 FNYEAQ (reference sequence).

V is TRBV6-1 and J is TRBJ2-3, with 12 bases fitting TRBD2. J was trimmed by 4 bases and V by 5 bases; bases with no gene match: 4. This CDR3 has 15 amino acids. Looked up from germline, CDR1 is MNHNS and CDR2 is SASEGT. This CDR3 reads CASSRTSGVADTQYF. In DNA form, the CDR3 reads TGTGCCAGCAGTAGGACTAGCGGGGTCGCAGATACGCAGTATTTT.

This clonotype was observed a handful of times. J is TRBJ1-4 and V is TRBV7-8; tentatively, D is TRBD1 (6 bases). Germline CDR1 reads SGHVS; CDR2 reads FQNEAQ. The CDR3 has 16 amino acids. V was trimmed by 3 bases and J by 3 bases, leaving 14 bases between them. The CDR3 region is CASSFWGAGANEKLFF. In nucleotides, the CDR3 is TGTGCCAGCAGCTTTTGGGGGGCGGGAGCTAATGAAAAACTGTTTTTT.